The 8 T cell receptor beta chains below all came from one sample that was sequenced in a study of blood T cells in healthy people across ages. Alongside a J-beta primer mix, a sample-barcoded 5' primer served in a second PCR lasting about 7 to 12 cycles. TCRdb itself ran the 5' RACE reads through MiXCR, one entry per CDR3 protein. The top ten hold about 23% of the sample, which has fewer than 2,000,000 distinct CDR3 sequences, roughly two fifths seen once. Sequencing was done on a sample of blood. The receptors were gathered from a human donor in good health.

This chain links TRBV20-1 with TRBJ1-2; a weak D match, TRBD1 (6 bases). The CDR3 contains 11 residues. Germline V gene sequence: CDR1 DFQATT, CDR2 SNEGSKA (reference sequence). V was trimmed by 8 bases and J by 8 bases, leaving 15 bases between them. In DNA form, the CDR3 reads TGCAGTCCCCCAGGGGTCGGGGGCTACACCTTC. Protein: CSPPGVGGYTF.

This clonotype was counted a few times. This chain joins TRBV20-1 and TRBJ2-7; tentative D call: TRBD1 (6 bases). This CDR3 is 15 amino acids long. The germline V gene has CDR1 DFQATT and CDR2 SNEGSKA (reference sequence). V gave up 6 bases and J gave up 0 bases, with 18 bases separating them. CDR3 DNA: TGCAGTGCGGTAGTGGACAGAGCCTTCTCCTACGAGCAGTACTTC. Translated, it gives CSAVVDRAFSYEQYF.

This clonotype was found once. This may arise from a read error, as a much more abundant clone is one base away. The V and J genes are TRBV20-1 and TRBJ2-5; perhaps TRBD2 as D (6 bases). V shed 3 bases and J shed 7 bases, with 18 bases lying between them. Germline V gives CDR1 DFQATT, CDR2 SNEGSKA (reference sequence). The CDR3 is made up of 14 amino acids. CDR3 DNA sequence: TGCAGTGCTAGGGAACACGCTAGCGAGGGGACCCAGTACTTC. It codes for CSAREHASEGTQYF.

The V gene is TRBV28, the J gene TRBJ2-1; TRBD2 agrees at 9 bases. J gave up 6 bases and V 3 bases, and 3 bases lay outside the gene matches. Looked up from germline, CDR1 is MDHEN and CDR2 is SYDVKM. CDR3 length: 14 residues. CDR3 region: CASSLSGGPNEQFF. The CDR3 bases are TGTGCCAGCAGTTTGAGCGGGGGGCCCAATGAGCAGTTCTTC.

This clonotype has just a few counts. Here the CDR3 DNA reads TGTGCCAGCAGTTTCACCCTGCAGGGAGATACGCAGTATTTT. Its protein is CASSFTLQGDTQYF. V and J are TRBV6-2 or TRBV6-3 and TRBJ2-3; D may be TRBD1 (5 bases). V lost 4 bases, J lost 5 bases, and 13 bases lay in between. This CDR3 is built from 14 residues. CDR1 and CDR2 (germline): MNHEY, SVGEGT.

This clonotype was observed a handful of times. The CDR3 DNA reads TGTGCCAGCAGCAACGCACAGGGGTACAATGAGCAGTTCTTC. This sequence encodes CASSNAQGYNEQFF. The chain couples TRBV7-2 to TRBJ2-1; 7 positions agree with TRBD1. The germline CDR1 and CDR2 sequences are SGHTA and FQGNSA. Trimming removed 5 bases from V and 4 bases from J; junction bases left unmatched: 5. This CDR3 is 14 amino acids long.

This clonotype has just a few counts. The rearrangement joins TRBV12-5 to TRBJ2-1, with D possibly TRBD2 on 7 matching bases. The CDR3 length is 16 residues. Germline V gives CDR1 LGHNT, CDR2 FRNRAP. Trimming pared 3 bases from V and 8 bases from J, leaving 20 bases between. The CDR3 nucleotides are TGTGCTAGTGGTTTTAGGATGAGGGGGGGGGCCGATGAGCAGTTCTTC. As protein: CASGFRMRGGADEQFF.

CDR3: CASSVDGESYGYTF. The CDR3 DNA reads as TGTGCCAGCAGCGTAGACGGGGAAAGCTATGGCTACACCTTC. The chain couples TRBV9 to TRBJ1-2; no clear D gene. CDR1 and CDR2 from the germline V gene are SGDLS and YYNGEE. V lost 0 bases and J lost 4, with 10 bases in between. The CDR3 covers 14 residues.